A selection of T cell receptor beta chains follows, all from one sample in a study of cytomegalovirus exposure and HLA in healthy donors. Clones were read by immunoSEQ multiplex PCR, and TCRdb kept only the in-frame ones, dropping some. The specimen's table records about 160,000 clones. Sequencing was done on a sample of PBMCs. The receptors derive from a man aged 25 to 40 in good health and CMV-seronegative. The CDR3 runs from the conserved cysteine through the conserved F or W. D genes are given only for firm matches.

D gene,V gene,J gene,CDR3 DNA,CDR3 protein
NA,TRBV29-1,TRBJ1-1,TGCAGCGTTAACAGGGTGAACACTGAAGCTTTCTTT,CSVNRVNTEAFF
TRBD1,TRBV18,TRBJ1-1,TGTGCCAGCTCAGGACAGGGTAAAGGCACTGAAGCTTTCTTT,CASSGQGKGTEAFF
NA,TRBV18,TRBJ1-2,TGTGCCAGCTCACCAACAGAAGGCTATGGCTACACCTTC,CASSPTEGYGYTF
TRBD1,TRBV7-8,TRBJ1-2,TGTGCCAGCAGCTTAGCGTCGTTAGGGGGCGATGGCTACACCTTC,CASSLASLGGDGYTF
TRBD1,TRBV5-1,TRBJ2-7,TGCGCCAGCAGCCTTCCGGGACAGGGGAGGTACGAGCAGTACTTC,CASSLPGQGRYEQYF
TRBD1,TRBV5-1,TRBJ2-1,TGCGCCAGCAGCGCTCAGACAGGGCATTGGATTCGTAGTGAGCAGTTCTTC,CASSAQTGHWIRSEQFF
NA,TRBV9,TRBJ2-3,TGTGCCAGCAGCGTTTCAGGCACAGATACGCAGTATTTT,CASSVSGTDTQYF
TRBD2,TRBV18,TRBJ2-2,TGTGCCAGCTCACCTTTAGCGGGGATAAACACCGGGGAGCTGTTTTTT,CASSPLAGINTGELFF
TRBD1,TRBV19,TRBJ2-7,TGTGCCAGTAGTACCCGGACAGGGGGTAACGAGCAGTACTTC,CASSTRTGGNEQYF
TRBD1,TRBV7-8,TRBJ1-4,TGTGCCAGCAGCCCCGACAGGGGCGGTGAAAAACTGTTTTTT,CASSPDRGGEKLFF
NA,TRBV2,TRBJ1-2,TGTGCCAGCAGTGAATCGGCAGGGGCTAACTATGGCTACACCTTC,CASSESAGANYGYTF
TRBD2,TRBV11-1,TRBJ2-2,TGTGCCAGCAGCCGGACTAGCGTGATCACCGGGGAGCTGTTTTTT,CASSRTSVITGELFF
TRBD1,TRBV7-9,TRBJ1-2,TGTGCCAGCAGTCCACACCCGGGACAGGGCTATGGCTACACCTTC,CASSPHPGQGYGYTF
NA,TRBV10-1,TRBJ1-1,TGCGCCAGCAGTGAGTCGGGCAGAAAAGCTTTCTTT,CASSESGRKAFF
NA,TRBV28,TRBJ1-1,TGTGCCAGCACCTCGGGGGGTGGGAACACTGAAGCTTTCTTT,CASTSGGGNTEAFF
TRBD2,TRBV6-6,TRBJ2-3,TGTGCCAGCAGCCTCATGTCGGGAGGCGGGGAAGATACGCAGTATTTT,CASSLMSGGGEDTQYF
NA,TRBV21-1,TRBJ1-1,TGTGCCAGCAGCAACCTAGCGGAGTATGAAGAAGCTTTCTTT,CASSNLAEYEEAFF
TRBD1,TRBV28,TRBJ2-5,TGTGCCAGCAGCTTCGCGCTGGACAGGGAGGACCTCCAAGAGACCCAGTACTTC,CASSFALDREDLQETQYF
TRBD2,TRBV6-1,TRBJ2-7,TGTGCCAGCGCCGGGACTAGAGGATACGAGCAGTACTTC,CASAGTRGYEQYF
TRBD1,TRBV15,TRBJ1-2,TGTGCCACCAGGAATTTCCAGGGGGACTATGGCTACACCTTC,CATRNFQGDYGYTF
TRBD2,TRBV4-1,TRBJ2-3,TGCGCCAGCAGCCAAGTTTCGGGAGGGCCTAAAGATACGCAGTATTTT,CASSQVSGGPKDTQYF
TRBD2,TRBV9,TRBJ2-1,TGTGCCAGCAGCCCGGGGGGGGTGGCGGGAGGTCGGAATGAGCAGTTCTTC,CASSPGGVAGGRNEQFF
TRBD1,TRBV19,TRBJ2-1,TGTGCCAGTAGTGCTGGGAGGGACAGGGGAAGCTCCTACAATGAGCAGTTCTTC,CASSAGRDRGSSYNEQFF
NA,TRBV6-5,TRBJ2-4,TGTGCCAGCAGTCTACAGGGAGCCAAAAACATTCAGTACTTC,CASSLQGAKNIQYF
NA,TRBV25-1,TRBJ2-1,TGTGCCAGCAGTGAACGGGAACGAGTCTGCGATGAGCAGTTCTTC,CASSERERVCDEQFF
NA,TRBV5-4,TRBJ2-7,TGTGCCAGCAGCTACATCGACAGCTACGAGCAGTACTTC,CASSYIDSYEQYF
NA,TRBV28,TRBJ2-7,TGTGCCAGCAGTTGCAGGGGCTGTTTCGAGCAGTACTTC,CASSCRGCFEQYF
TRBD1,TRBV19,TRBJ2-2,TGTGCCAGTAGTACCACAGGGGGCGGGGAGCTGTTTTTT,CASSTTGGGELFF
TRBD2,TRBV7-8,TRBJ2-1,TGTGCCAGCAGCCATCCATACAGCGGGGTCCGTGAGCAGTTCTTC,CASSHPYSGVREQFF
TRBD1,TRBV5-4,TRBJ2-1,TGTGCCAGCAGCTTTAGGGACAGGTTCCACAATGAGCAGTTCTTC,CASSFRDRFHNEQFF
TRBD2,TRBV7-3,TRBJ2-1,TGTGCCAGCAGTCCAGGCCGAGGGAGGGCCCGGAATGAGCAGTTCTTC,CASSPGRGRARNEQFF
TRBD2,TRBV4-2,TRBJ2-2,TGTGCCAGCAGCCAGGAACTAGCGGGAGGGCCTATAGCCGGGGAGCTGTTTTTT,CASSQELAGGPIAGELFF
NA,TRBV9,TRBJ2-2,TGTGCCAGCAGCGCTAGGGACACCAACACCGGGGAGCTGTTTTTT,CASSARDTNTGELFF
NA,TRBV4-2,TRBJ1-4,TGTGCCAGCAGCCAAGGGGGGGGTGAGACTAATGAAAAACTGTTTTTT,CASSQGGGETNEKLFF
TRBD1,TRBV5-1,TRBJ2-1,TGCGCCAGCAGTCCTACAGGGGTTTCCGCCAATGAGCAGTTCTTC,CASSPTGVSANEQFF
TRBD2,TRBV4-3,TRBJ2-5,TGCGCCAGCAGCCAAGATCTCACTAGCGGGAACCAAGAGACCCAGTACTTC,CASSQDLTSGNQETQYF
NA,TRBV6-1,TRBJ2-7,TGTGCCAGCAGAACGGGGATGTATGAGCAGTACTTC,CASRTGMYEQYF
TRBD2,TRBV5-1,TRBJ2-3,TGCGCCAGCAGCTTGGTCGGGAGGGCCAGTACAGATACGCAGTATTTT,CASSLVGRASTDTQYF
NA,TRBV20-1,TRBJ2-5,TGCAGTGCCAGAAGGGGGGAGACCCAGTACTTC,CSARRGETQYF
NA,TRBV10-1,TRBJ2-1,TGCGCCAGCAGAACCGGGACTCGACAAAACAATGAGCAGTTCTTC,CASRTGTRQNNEQFF
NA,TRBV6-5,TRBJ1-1,TGTGCCAGCAGTTACTTCCAGGGTGAAGCTTTCTTT,CASSYFQGEAFF
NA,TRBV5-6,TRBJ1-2,TGTGCCAGCAGCTTGGGAGGGAATAATGGCTACACCTTC,CASSLGGNNGYTF
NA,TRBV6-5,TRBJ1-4,TGTGCCAGCAGTCCTATGAGTGTAACTAATGAAAAACTGTTTTTT,CASSPMSVTNEKLFF
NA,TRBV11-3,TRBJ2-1,TGTGCCAGCAGCTTAGTGGGAGGCGGGATATCCAATGAGCAGTTCTTC,CASSLVGGGISNEQFF
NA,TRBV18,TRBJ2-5,TGTGCCAGCTCACCCTCGGGGTACCAAGAGACCCAGTACTTC,CASSPSGYQETQYF
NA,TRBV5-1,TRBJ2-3,TGCGCCAGCAGCTTGGCCCTGAGGACTGACACAGATACGCAGTATTTT,CASSLALRTDTDTQYF
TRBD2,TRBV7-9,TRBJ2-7,TGTGCCAGCAGCCGACCAGGACTAGCGGGAGCCCACGAGCAGTACTTC,CASSRPGLAGAHEQYF
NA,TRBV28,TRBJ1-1,TGTGCCAGCAGTTGGGGGCCGAACACTGAAGCTTTCTTT,CASSWGPNTEAFF
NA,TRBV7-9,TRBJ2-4,TGTGCCAGCAGCCCCGGCCCTCTCGGGACAAGCAAAAACATTCAGTACTTC,CASSPGPLGTSKNIQYF
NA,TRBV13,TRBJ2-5,TGTGCCAGCAGCTTAGCGGAGACCCAGTACTTC,CASSLAETQYF
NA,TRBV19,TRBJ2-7,TGTGCCAGTAGTATTGAAGGGGGTAGCTACGAGCAGTACTTC,CASSIEGGSYEQYF
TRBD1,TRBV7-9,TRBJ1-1,TGTGCCAGCAGCCCCAGGGGGCAGGTGAACACTGAAGCTTTCTTT,CASSPRGQVNTEAFF
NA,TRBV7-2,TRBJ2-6,TGTGCCAGCAGCTTATATGCGGGGGCGGACTTCTCTGGGGCCAACGTCCTGACTTTC,CASSLYAGADFSGANVLTF
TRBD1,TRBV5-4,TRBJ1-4,TGTGCCAGCAGCTTCCAACAGGGGGAGGAAAAACTGTTTTTT,CASSFQQGEEKLFF